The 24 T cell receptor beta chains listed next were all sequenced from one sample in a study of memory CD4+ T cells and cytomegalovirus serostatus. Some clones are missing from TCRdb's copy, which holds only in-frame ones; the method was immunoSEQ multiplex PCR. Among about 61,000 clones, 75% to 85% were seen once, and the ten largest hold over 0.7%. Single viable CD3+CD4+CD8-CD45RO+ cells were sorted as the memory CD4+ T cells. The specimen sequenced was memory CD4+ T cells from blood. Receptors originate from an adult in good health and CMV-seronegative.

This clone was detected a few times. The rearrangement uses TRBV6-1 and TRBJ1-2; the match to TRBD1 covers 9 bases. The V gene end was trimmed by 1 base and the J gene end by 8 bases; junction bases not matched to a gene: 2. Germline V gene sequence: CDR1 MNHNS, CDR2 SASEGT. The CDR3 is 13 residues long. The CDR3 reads CASSEEQGAGYTF. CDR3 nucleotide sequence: TGTGCCAGCAGTGAAGAACAGGGGGCCGGCTACACCTTC.

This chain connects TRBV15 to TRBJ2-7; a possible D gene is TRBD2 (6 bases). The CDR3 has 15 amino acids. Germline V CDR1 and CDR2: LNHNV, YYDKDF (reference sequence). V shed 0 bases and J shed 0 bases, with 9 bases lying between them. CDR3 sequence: CATSRDGGFSYEQYF. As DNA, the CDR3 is TGTGCCACCAGCAGAGACGGGGGATTCTCCTACGAGCAGTACTTC.

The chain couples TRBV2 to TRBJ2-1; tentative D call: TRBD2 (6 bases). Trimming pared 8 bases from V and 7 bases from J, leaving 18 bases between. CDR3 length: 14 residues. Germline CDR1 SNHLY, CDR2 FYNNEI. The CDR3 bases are TGTGCCAGCGGGACCGGGACTTCAAATAATGAGCAGTTCTTC. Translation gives CASGTGTSNNEQFF. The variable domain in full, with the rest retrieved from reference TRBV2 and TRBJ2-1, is EPEVTQTPSHQVTQMGQEVILRCVPISNHLYFYWYRQILGQKVEFLVSFYNNEISEKSEIFDDQFSVERPDGSNFTLKIRSTKLEDSAMYFCASGTGTSNNEQFFGPGTRLTVL.

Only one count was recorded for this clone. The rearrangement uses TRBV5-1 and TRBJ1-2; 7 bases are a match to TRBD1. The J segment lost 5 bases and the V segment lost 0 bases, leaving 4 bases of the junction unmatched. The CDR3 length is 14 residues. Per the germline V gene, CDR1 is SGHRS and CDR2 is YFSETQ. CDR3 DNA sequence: TGCGCCAGCAGCTTGGTGTCAGGGGGTTATGGCTACACCTTC. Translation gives CASSLVSGGYGYTF.

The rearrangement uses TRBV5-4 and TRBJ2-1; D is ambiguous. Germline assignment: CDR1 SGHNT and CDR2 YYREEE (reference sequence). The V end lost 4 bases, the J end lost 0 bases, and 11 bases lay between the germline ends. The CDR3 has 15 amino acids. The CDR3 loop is CASSPRSSSYNEQFF. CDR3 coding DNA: TGTGCCAGCAGCCCTCGATCGAGCTCCTACAATGAGCAGTTCTTC.

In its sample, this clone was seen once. The CDR3 sequence is CASSLSGDGYTF. DNA for the CDR3: TGTGCCAGCAGCTTATCAGGGGATGGCTACACCTTC. This chain links TRBV7-2 with TRBJ1-2; possible D gene TRBD1, 6 bases. Trimming pared 2 bases from V and 6 bases from J, leaving 7 bases between. CDR3 length equals 12 residues. Germline V gene data show CDR1 as SGHTA and CDR2 as FQGNSA.

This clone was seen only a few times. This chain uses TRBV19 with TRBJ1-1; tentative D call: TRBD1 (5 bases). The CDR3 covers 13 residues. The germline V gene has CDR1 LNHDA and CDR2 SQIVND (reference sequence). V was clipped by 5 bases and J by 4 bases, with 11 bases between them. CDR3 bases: TGTGCCAGTAGTGAGGGGCGAAGCACTGAAGCTTTCTTT. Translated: CASSEGRSTEAFF.

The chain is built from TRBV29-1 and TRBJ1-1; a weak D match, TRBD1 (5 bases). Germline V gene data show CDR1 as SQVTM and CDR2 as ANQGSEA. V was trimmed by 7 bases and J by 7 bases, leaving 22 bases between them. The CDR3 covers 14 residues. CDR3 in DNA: TGCAGCGCGTCAACAGCAGGGTCCGCTAATGAAGCTTTCTTT. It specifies CSASTAGSANEAFF.

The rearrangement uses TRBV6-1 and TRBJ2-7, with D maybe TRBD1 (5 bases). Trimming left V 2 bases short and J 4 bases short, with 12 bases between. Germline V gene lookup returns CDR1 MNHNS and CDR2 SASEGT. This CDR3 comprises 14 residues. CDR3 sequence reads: CASSEYRQTYEQYF. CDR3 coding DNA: TGTGCCAGCAGTGAATATAGACAGACTTACGAGCAGTACTTC.

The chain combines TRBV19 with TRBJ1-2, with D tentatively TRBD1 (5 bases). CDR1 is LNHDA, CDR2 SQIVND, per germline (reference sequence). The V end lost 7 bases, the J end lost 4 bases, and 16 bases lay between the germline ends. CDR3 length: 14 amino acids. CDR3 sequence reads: CASMGDGRSYGYTF. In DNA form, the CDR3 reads TGTGCCAGTATGGGGGACGGCCGAAGCTATGGCTACACCTTC.

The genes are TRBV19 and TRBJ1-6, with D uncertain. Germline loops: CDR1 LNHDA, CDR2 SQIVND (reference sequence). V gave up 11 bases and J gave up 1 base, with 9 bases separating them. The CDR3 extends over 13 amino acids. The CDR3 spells CAGRASYNSPLHF. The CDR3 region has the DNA TGTGCCGGGAGGGCTTCCTATAATTCACCCCTCCACTTT. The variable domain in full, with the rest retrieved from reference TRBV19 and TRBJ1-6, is DGGITQSPKYLFRKEGQNVTLSCEQNLNHDAMYWYRQDPGQGLRLIYYSQIVNDFQKGDIAEGYSVSREKKESFPLTVTSAQKNPTAFYLCAGRASYNSPLHFGNGTRLTVT.

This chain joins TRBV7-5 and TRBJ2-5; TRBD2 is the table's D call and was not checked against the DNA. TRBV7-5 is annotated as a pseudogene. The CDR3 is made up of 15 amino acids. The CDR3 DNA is TGTGCCAGAAGCTTAACTAGCGGGGGGGCAGAGACCCAGTACTTC. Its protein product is CARSLTSGGAETQYF.

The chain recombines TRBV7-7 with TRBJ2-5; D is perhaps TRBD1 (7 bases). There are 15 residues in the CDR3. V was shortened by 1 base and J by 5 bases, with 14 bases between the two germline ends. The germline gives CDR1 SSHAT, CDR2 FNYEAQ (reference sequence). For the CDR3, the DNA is TGTGCCAGCAGCTTAGAACAGGGGAGGTTCGAGACCCAGTACTTC. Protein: CASSLEQGRFETQYF.

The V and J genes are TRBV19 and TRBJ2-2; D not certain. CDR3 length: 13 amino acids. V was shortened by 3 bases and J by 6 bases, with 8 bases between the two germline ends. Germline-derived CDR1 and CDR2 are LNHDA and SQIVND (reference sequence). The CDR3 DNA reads TGTGCCAGTAGTATTGAGGCGGCCGGGGAGCTGTTTTTT. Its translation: CASSIEAAGELFF.

The CDR3 protein is CASNEAGTGRPEAFF. The CDR3 DNA follows: TGTGCCAGCAACGAGGCCGGGACAGGGAGGCCTGAAGCTTTCTTT. V usage is TRBV5-6 and J usage is TRBJ1-1, with 9 nucleotides matching TRBD1. V lost 6 bases, J lost 6 bases, and 12 bases stayed unmatched. The CDR3 extends over 15 amino acids. Germline-derived CDR1 and CDR2 are SGHDT and YYEEEE. The full variable domain, its missing parts supplied by reference TRBV5-6 and TRBJ1-1, is DAGVTQSPTHLIKTRGQQVTLRCSPKSGHDTVSWYQQALGQGPQFIFQYYEEEERQRGNFPDRFSGHQFPNYSSELNVNALLLGDSALYLCASNEAGTGRPEAFFGQGTRLTVV.

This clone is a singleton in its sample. CDR3 loop: CASSQGQGNYGYTF. The CDR3 coding sequence is TGTGCCAGCTCACAGGGACAGGGGAACTATGGCTACACCTTC. V gene TRBV18 combines with J gene TRBJ1-2; 10 bases are shared with TRBD1. Germline V gene lookup returns CDR1 KGHSH and CDR2 LQKENI. The CDR3 covers 14 residues. After removal of 4 bases from V and 2 bases from J, the junction contained 1 base not matched to a gene.

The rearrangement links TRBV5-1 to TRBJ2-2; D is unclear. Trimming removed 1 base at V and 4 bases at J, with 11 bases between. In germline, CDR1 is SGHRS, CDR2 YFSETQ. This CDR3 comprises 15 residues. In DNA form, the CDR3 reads TGCGCCAGCAGCTTGAACGCAGGCACCACCGGGGAGCTGTTTTTT. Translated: CASSLNAGTTGELFF.

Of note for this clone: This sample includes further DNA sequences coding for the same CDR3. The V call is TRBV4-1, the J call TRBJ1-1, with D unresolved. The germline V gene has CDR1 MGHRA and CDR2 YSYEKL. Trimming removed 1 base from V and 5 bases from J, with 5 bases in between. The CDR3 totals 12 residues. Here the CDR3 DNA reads TGCGCCAGCAGCCAAGCTTATACTGAAGCTTTCTTT. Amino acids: CASSQAYTEAFF.

DNA of the CDR3: TGTGCCAGTAGTAGGGGGCAGGGCAGCTCCTACGAGCAGTACTTC. Translating gives CASSRGQGSSYEQYF. The V and J genes are TRBV19 and TRBJ2-7, with a tentative D call TRBD1 (6 bases). Trimming removed 4 bases from V and 0 bases from J, with 13 bases in between. Looked up from germline, CDR1 is LNHDA and CDR2 is SQIVND (reference sequence). CDR3 length equals 15 residues.

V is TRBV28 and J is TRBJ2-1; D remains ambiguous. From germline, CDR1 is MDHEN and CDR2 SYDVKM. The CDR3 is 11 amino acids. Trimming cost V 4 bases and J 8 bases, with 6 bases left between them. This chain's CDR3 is CASSSNYEQFF. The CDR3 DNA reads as TGTGCCAGCAGTTCAAACTATGAGCAGTTCTTC.

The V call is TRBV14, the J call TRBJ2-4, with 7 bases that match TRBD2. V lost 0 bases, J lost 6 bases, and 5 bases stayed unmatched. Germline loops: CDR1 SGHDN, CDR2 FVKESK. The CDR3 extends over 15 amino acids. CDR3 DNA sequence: TGTGCCAGCAGCCAAGATTGGGCGGGAGTAAACATTCAGTACTTC. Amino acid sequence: CASSQDWAGVNIQYF.

DNA of the CDR3: TGTGCCACCAGCAGAGGGGGTAGGACAGGGCACACTGAAGCTTTCTTT. It encodes CATSRGGRTGHTEAFF. The genes are TRBV15 and TRBJ1-1, with TRBD1 matching over 8 bases. This CDR3 is 16 amino acids long. V shed 1 base, J shed 3 bases, and the junction held 7 bases outside the gene matches. Looked up from germline, CDR1 is LNHNV and CDR2 is YYDKDF (reference sequence).

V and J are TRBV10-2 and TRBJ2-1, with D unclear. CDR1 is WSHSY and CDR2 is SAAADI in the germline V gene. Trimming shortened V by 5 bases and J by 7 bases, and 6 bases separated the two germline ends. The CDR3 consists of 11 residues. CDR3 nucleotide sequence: TGCGCCAGCAGTCTGAAGAATGAGCAGTTCTTC. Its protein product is CASSLKNEQFF.

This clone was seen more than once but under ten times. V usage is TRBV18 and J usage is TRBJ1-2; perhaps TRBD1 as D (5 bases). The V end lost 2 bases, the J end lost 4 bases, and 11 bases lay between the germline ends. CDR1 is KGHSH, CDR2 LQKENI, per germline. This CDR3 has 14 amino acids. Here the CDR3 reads CASSPGTAAYGYTF. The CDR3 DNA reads TGTGCCAGCTCACCAGGGACCGCCGCCTATGGCTACACCTTC.